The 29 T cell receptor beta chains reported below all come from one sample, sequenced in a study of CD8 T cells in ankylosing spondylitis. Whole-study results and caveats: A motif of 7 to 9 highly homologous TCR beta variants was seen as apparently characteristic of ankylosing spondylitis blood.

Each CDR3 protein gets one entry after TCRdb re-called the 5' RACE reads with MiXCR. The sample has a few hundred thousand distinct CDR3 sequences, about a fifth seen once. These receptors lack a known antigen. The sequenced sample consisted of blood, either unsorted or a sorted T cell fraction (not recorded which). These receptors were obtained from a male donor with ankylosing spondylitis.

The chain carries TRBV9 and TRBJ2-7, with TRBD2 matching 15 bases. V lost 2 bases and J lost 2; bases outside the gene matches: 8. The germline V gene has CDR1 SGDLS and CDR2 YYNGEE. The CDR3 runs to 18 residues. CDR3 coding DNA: TGTGCCAGCAGCGTGGGACTAGCGGGAGGCGATAGAACCTACGAGCAGTACTTC. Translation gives CASSVGLAGGDRTYEQYF.

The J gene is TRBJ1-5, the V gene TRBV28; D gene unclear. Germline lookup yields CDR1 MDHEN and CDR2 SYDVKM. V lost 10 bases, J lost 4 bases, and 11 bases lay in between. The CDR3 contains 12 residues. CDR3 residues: CATKRANQPQHF. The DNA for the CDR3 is TGTGCCACTAAACGTGCTAATCAGCCCCAGCATTTT.

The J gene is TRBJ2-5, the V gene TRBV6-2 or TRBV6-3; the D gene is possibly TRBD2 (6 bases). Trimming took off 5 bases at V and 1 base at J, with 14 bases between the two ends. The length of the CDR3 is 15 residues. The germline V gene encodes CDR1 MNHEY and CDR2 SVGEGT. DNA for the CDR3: TGTGCCAGCAGTCACTTAGCGGAACTCCAAGAGACCCAGTACTTC. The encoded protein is CASSHLAELQETQYF.

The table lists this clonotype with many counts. The CDR3 nucleotides are TGCAGCGTTGAAGATCTCAGCACCTGGGGTAATGAGCAGTTCTTC. Translated, it gives CSVEDLSTWGNEQFF. The chain employs TRBV29-1 and TRBJ2-1; D not certain. V was shortened by 0 bases and J by 7 bases, with 16 bases between the two germline ends. Looked up from germline, CDR1 is SQVTM and CDR2 is ANQGSEA. The CDR3 length is 15 residues.

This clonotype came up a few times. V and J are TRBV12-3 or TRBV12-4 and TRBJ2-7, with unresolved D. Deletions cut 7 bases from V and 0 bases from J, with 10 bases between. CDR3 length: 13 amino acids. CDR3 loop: CASTRDDSYEQYF. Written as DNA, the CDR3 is TGTGCCAGCACCAGAGACGACTCCTACGAGCAGTACTTC.

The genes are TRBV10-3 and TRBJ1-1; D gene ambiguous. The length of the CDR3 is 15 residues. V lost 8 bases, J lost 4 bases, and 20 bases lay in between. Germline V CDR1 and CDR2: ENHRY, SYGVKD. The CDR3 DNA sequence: TGTGCCATCTCGGTCATTGGGAGGGCGGCCACTGAAGCTTTCTTT. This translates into CAISVIGRAATEAFF.

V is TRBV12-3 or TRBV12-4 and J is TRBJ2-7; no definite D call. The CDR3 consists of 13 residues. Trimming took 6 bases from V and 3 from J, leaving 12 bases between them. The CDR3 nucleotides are TGTGCCAGCAGCTACGCAGCCGTCTACGAGCAGTACTTC. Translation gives CASSYAAVYEQYF.

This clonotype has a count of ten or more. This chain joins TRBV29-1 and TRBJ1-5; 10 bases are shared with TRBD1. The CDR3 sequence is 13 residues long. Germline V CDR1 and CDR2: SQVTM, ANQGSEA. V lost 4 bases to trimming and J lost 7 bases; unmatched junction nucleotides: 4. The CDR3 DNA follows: TGCAGCGTTGGGACAGGGGGAGGACAGCCCCAGCATTTT. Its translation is CSVGTGGGQPQHF.

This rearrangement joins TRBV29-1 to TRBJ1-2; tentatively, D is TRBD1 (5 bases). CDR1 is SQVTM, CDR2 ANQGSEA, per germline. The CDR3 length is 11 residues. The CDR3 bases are TGCAGTGCGGGCAGGGAGGATGGCTACACCTTC. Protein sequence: CSAGREDGYTF.

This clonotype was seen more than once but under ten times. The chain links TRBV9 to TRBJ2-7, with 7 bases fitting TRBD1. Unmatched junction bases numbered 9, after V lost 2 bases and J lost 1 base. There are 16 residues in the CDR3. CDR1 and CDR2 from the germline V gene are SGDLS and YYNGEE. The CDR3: CASSVTGALSSYEQYF. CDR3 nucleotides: TGTGCCAGCAGCGTTACAGGGGCGCTATCTTCCTACGAGCAGTACTTC. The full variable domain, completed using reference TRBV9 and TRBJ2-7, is DSGVTQTPKHLITATGQRVTLRCSPRSGDLSVYWYQQSLDQGLQFLIQYYNGEERAKGNILERFSAQQFPDLHSELNLSSLELGDSALYFCASSVTGALSSYEQYFGPGTRLTVT.

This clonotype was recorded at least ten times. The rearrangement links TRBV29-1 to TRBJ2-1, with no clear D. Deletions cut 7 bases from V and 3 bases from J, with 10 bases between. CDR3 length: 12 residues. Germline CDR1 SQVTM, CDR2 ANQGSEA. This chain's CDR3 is CSAVGFYNEQFF. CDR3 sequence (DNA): TGCAGCGCGGTGGGCTTCTACAATGAGCAGTTCTTC.

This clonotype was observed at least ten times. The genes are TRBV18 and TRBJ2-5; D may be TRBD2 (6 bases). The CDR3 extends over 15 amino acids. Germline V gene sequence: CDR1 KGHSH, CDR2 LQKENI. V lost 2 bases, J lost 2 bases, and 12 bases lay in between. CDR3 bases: TGTGCCAGCTCACCATCCGGGAGACTTCAAGAGACCCAGTACTTC. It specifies CASSPSGRLQETQYF. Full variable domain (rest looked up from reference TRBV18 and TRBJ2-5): NAGVMQNPRHLVRRRGQEARLRCSPMKGHSHVYWYRQLPEEGLKFMVYLQKENIIDESGMPKERFSAEFPKEGPSILRIQQVVRGDSAAYFCASSPSGRLQETQYFGPGTRLLVL.

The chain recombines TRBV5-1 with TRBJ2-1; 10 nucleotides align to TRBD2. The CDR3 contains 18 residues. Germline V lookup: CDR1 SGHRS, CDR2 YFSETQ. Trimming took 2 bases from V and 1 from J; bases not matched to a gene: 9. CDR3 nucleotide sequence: TGCGCCAGCAGCTTAGCTAGCGGGAGCGAGGCGTCCTACAATGAGCAGTTCTTC. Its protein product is CASSLASGSEASYNEQFF. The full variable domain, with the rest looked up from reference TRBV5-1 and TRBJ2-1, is KAGVTQTPRYLIKTRGQQVTLSCSPISGHRSVSWYQQTPGQGLQFLFEYFSETQRNKGNFPGRFSGRQFSNSRSEMNVSTLELGDSALYLCASSLASGSEASYNEQFFGPGTRLTVL.

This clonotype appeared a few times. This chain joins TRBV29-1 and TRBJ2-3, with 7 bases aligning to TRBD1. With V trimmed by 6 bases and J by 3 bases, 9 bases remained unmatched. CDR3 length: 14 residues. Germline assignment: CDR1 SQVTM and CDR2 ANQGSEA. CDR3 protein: CSVATGTGTDTQYF. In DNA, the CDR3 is TGCAGCGTCGCGACAGGGACGGGGACAGATACGCAGTATTTT.

The DNA of the CDR3 is TGTGCCAGCAGTTATGCGAACACTGAAGCTTTCTTT. Its protein product is CASSYANTEAFF. The chain recombines TRBV6-5 with TRBJ1-1; D is undetermined. Per the germline V gene, CDR1 is MNHEY and CDR2 is SVGAGI. The V gene lost 3 bases and the J gene lost 1 base, with 3 bases spanning the gap. This CDR3 has 12 residues.

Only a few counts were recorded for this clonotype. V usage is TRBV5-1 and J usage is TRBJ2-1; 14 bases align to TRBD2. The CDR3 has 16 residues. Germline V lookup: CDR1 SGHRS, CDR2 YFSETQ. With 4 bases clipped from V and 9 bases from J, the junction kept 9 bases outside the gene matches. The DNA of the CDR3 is TGCGCCAGCAGCACCGGGACTAGCGGGAGTATCGGTGAGCAGTTCTTC. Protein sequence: CASSTGTSGSIGEQFF.

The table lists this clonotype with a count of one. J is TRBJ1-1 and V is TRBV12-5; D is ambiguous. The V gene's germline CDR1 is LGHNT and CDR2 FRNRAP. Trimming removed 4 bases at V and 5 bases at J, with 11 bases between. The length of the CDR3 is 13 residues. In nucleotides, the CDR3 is TGTGCTAGTGGTTCGCCCCCCCAGACTGAAGCTTTCTTT. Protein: CASGSPPQTEAFF.

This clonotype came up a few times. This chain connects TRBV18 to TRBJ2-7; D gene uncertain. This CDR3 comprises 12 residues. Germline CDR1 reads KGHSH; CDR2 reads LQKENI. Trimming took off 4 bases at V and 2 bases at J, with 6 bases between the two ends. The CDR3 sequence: CASSQETYEQYF. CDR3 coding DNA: TGTGCCAGCTCACAGGAGACCTACGAGCAGTACTTC.

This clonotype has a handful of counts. The DNA for the CDR3 is TGTGCCATCAGTGGCAGGATTAACTATGGCTACACCTTC. It encodes CAISGRINYGYTF. The chain uses TRBV10-3 and TRBJ1-2, with no clear D. The length of the CDR3 is 13 residues. The ends were cut back, 4 bases at V and 1 base at J, with 7 bases in the middle. CDR1 and CDR2 (germline): ENHRY, SYGVKD.

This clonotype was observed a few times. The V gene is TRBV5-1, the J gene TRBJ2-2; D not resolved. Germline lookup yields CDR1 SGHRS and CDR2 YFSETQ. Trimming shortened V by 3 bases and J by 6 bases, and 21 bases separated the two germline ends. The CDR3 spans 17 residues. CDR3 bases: TGCGCCAGCAGCTCCGAGGAAAGCGTCCTCCCCTCCGGGGAGCTGTTTTTT. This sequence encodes CASSSEESVLPSGELFF.

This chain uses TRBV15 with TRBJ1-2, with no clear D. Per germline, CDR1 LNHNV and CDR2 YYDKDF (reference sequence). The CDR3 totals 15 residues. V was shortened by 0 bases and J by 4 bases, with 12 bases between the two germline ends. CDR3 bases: TGTGCCACCAGCAGAGAAGGCGTCAGAGCCTATGGCTACACCTTC. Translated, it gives CATSREGVRAYGYTF.

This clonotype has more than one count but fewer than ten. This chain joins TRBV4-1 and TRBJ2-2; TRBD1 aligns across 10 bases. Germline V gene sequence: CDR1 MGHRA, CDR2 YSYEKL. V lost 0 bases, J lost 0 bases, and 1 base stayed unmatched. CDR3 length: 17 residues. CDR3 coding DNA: TGCGCCAGCAGCCAAGAGGACAGGGGGGCGAACACCGGGGAGCTGTTTTTT. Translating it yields CASSQEDRGANTGELFF.

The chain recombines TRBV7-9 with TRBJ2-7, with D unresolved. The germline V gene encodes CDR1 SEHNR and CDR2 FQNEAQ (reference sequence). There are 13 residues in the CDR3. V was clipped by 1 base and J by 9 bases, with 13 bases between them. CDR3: CASSLVSFQGQYF. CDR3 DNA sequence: TGTGCCAGCAGCTTAGTAAGTTTCCAAGGGCAGTACTTC.

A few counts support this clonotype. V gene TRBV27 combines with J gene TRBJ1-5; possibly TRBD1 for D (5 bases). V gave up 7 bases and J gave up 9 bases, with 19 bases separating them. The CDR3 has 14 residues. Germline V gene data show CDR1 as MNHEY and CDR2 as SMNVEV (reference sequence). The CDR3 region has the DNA TGTGCCAGCACCCAAGGGGCCTTTTGGCGGCCCCAGCATTTT. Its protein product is CASTQGAFWRPQHF.

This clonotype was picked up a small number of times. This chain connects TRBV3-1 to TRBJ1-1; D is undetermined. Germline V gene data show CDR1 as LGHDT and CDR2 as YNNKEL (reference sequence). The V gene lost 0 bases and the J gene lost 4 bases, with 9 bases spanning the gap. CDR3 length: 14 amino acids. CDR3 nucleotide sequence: TGTGCCAGCAGCCAAGAACAAGGGATCACTGAAGCTTTCTTT. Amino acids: CASSQEQGITEAFF. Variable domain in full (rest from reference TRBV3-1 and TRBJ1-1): DTAVSQTPKYLVTQMGNDKSIKCEQNLGHDTMYWYKQDSKKFLKIMFSYNNKELIINETVPNRFSPKSPDKAHLNLHINSLELGDSAVYFCASSQEQGITEAFFGQGTRLTVV.

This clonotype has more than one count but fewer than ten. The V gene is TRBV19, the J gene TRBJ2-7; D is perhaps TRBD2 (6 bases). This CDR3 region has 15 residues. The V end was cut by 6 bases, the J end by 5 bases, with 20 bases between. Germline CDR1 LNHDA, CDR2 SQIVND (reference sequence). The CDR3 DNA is TGTGCCAGTAGCCCCCGGGGGTCCCGGAAGGACGAGCAGTACTTC. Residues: CASSPRGSRKDEQYF.

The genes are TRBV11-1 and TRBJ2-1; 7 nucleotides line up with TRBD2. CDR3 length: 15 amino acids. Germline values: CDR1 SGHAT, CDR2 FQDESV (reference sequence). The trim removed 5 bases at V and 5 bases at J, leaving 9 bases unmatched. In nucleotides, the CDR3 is TGTGCCAGCAGCCCTGGGAGGGTCATACACAATGAGCAGTTCTTC. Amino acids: CASSPGRVIHNEQFF.

The CDR3 DNA is TGCGCCAGCAGCCGGCAAACCATAGTGGAGACCCAGTACTTC. Its translation is CASSRQTIVETQYF. The rearrangement uses TRBV5-1 and TRBJ2-5; D ambiguous. This CDR3 has 14 amino acids. The germline V and J ends were trimmed by 4 bases and 5 bases, with 15 bases remaining between them. Germline CDR1 and CDR2: SGHRS and YFSETQ.

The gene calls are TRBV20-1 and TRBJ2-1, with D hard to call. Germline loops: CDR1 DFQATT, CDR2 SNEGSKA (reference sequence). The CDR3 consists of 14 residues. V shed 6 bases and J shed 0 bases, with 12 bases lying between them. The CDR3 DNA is TGCAGTGCCCGAGCGCAAAACTCCTACAATGAGCAGTTCTTC. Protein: CSARAQNSYNEQFF.